This TCR beta chain was sequenced during a study of cytomegalovirus exposure and HLA in healthy donors. This clone has just a few counts. With 60 Vbeta and 13 Jbeta primers, the PCR was carried out. TCRdb's table, derived via immunoSEQ multiplex PCR, lists solely in-frame clones and lacks some. The sample shows around 150,000 clones, 80% of them seen only once. The germline V gene encodes CDR1 SGHRS and CDR2 YFSETQ. The junction had 3 bases not matched to a gene; V was cut back by 3 bases and J by 1 base. The CDR3 has 15 residues. This sequence originates from a woman aged 50 to 60 in good health and CMV-seronegative. The genes are TRBV5-1 and TRBJ2-5; TRBD1 aligns across 10 bases. Input material: PBMCs. DNA for the CDR3: TGCGCCAGCAGCTCCCGGGACAGGGGCCAAGAGACCCAGTACTTC. Protein sequence: CASSSRDRGQETQYF.